The 25 T cell receptor beta chains listed next were all sequenced from one sample in a study of blood T cell repertoires in COVID-19. Profiled with immunoSEQ multiplex PCR; TCRdb holds only in-frame clones, not every one. Of approximately 300,000 clones detected, around 90% appear once; the ten largest clones hold 5.5% to 6%. Sequencing input: PBMCs or T cells enriched from blood (not recorded which). Receptors originate from a woman in her thirties who had recovered from COVID-19.

The chain recombines TRBV7-8 with TRBJ1-5; tentative D call: TRBD1 (5 bases). Germline V CDR1 and CDR2: SGHVS, FQNEAQ. V lost 0 bases to trimming and J lost 11 bases, with 17 bases between them. The CDR3 covers 15 residues. The CDR3 reads CASSLARGTEKAQHF. The CDR3 DNA reads as TGTGCCAGCAGCTTAGCCCGGGGGACGGAGAAGGCCCAGCATTTT.

The V and J genes are TRBV3-1 (or the pseudogene TRBV3-2) and TRBJ1-1; D ambiguous. V lost 5 bases and J 0 bases, leaving 7 bases between the germline ends. The CDR3 is made up of 13 amino acids. CDR1 LGHDT and CDR2 YNNKEL come from the germline V gene (reference sequence). Here the CDR3 DNA reads TGTGCCAGCAGCGGGGAGGTGAACACTGAAGCTTTCTTT. Its translation is CASSGEVNTEAFF.

The chain combines TRBV28 with TRBJ1-2; D is uncertain. The CDR3 has 13 residues. Germline-derived CDR1 and CDR2 are MDHEN and SYDVKM. Deletions cut 4 bases from V and 4 bases from J, with 10 bases between. For the CDR3, the DNA is TGTGCCAGCAGTTCTACAGTGTTCTATGGCTACACCTTC. Protein product: CASSSTVFYGYTF.

V gene TRBV30 combines with J gene TRBJ1-1; TRBD1 agrees at 7 bases. The germline V gene has CDR1 GTSNPN and CDR2 SVGIG (reference sequence). J was trimmed by 0 bases and V by 4 bases; bases with no gene match: 5. The CDR3 sequence is 14 residues long. The CDR3, as DNA: TGTGCCTGGATGCCAGGACAGGTGAACACTGAAGCTTTCTTT. It translates to CAWMPGQVNTEAFF. Together with reference TRBV30 and TRBJ1-1, the CDR3 gives the full variable domain: SQTIHQWPATLVQPVGSPLSLECTVEGTSNPNLYWYRQAAGRGLQLLFYSVGIGQISSEVPQNLSASRPQDRQFILSSKKLLLSDSGFYLCAWMPGQVNTEAFFGQGTRLTVV.

This chain links TRBV30 with TRBJ1-4; 7 positions agree with TRBD1. CDR1 and CDR2 (germline): GTSNPN, SVGIG (reference sequence). The V and J ends lost 0 bases and 8 bases, in that order; junction bases with no gene match: 9. This CDR3 comprises 15 residues. CDR3 bases: TGTGCCTGGAGTGTACTGCAGGGGGTGGGAGAAAAACTGTTTTTT. Amino acid sequence: CAWSVLQGVGEKLFF.

About this clone itself: The sample has other DNA sequences that encode this CDR3 too. The chain recombines TRBV2 with TRBJ2-5; D call uncertain. CDR1 is SNHLY and CDR2 is FYNNEI in the germline V gene. The CDR3 has 11 residues. Trimming shortened V by 3 bases and J by 5 bases, and 4 bases separated the two germline ends. The CDR3 is CASSERETQYF. CDR3 coding DNA: TGTGCCAGCAGTGAGAGGGAGACCCAGTACTTC.

This chain links TRBV6-2 or TRBV6-3 with TRBJ2-3, with unresolved D. Germline V CDR1 and CDR2: MNHEY, SVGEGT. This CDR3 spans 15 amino acids. Trimming shortened V by 0 bases and J by 0 bases, and 7 bases separated the two germline ends. CDR3 DNA sequence: TGTGCCAGCAGTTACTCGAGAGCGAGCACAGATACGCAGTATTTT. Residues: CASSYSRASTDTQYF.

This clone has just one count. The gene calls are TRBV21-1 and TRBJ1-3. TRBV21-1 is given as a pseudogene. The CDR3 has 15 amino acids. The CDR3: CASKPPGCSGNTIYF. The DNA of the CDR3 is TGTGCCAGCAAGCCCCCCGGGTGCTCTGGAAACACCATATATTTT.

This clone was recorded a few times. V gene TRBV2 combines with J gene TRBJ1-6; 8 bases align to TRBD1. The CDR3 runs 14 residues. Germline V gene sequence: CDR1 SNHLY, CDR2 FYNNEI. Trimming took 6 bases from V and 6 from J; bases not matched to a gene: 4. The CDR3 loop is CASRQGGVNSPLHF. As DNA, the CDR3 is TGTGCCAGCAGACAGGGGGGAGTTAATTCACCCCTCCACTTT.

V usage is TRBV19 and J usage is TRBJ1-5; 9 bases are a match to TRBD1. This CDR3 region has 16 residues. Germline V gene sequence: CDR1 LNHDA, CDR2 SQIVND (reference sequence). V lost 3 bases, J lost 3 bases, and 6 bases stayed unmatched. This chain's CDR3 is CASSMLGTGNNQPQHF. In DNA form, the CDR3 reads TGTGCCAGTAGTATGTTAGGGACAGGGAACAATCAGCCCCAGCATTTT.

This chain connects TRBV27 to TRBJ1-2; TRBD1 might be the D (6 bases). V lost 6 bases and J 7 bases, leaving 15 bases between the germline ends. Germline CDR1 is MNHEY and CDR2 is SMNVEV (reference sequence). There are 13 residues in the CDR3. CDR3 sequence reads: CASRPPTGTGYTF. The CDR3, as DNA: TGTGCCAGCAGGCCCCCGACAGGAACTGGCTACACCTTC.

This chain's CDR3 is CSVEERPFGTDTQYF. The CDR3 DNA reads TGCAGCGTGGAGGAGCGACCGTTCGGCACAGATACGCAGTATTTT. The chain combines TRBV29-1 with TRBJ2-3; possible D gene TRBD2, 5 bases. The CDR3 contains 15 residues. The V end was cut by 6 bases, the J end by 1 base, with 17 bases between. Germline V CDR1 and CDR2: SQVTM, ANQGSEA.

CDR3 in DNA: TGTGCCAGCTCCCTGAACGGGAGGCAGTGGGATACGCAGTATTTT. This codes for CASSLNGRQWDTQYF. This chain uses TRBV18 with TRBJ2-3, with TRBD2 matching 7 bases. Germline assignment: CDR1 KGHSH and CDR2 LQKENI. This CDR3 is built from 15 residues. The trim removed 6 bases at V and 6 bases at J, leaving 12 bases unmatched.

This clone was seen just once. This rearrangement joins TRBV4-3 to TRBJ2-5, with 7 positions matching TRBD2. Germline CDR1 LGHNA, CDR2 YSLEER. V lost 2 bases, J lost 2 bases, and 14 bases stayed unmatched. The CDR3 consists of 18 residues. CDR3 sequence: CASSQLLGGGALQETQYF. DNA for the CDR3: TGCGCCAGCAGCCAATTGCTTGGGGGGGGAGCTCTTCAAGAGACCCAGTACTTC.

The chain uses TRBV28 and TRBJ1-1, with D unresolved. V dropped 6 bases and J dropped 11 bases, with 16 bases sitting between them. The CDR3 totals 12 residues. The germline CDR1 and CDR2 sequences are MDHEN and SYDVKM. The CDR3 loop is CASSRPQTRAFF. In nucleotides, the CDR3 is TGTGCCAGCAGCCGACCCCAAACGAGGGCTTTCTTT.

The chain carries TRBV9 and TRBJ2-7; 10 nucleotides agree with TRBD1. The trim removed 4 bases at V and 4 bases at J, leaving 17 bases unmatched. Germline V gene sequence: CDR1 SGDLS, CDR2 YYNGEE. The CDR3 consists of 18 residues. This CDR3 is CASSFRDRGGTGVYEQYF. As DNA, the CDR3 is TGTGCCAGCAGCTTCCGGGACAGGGGAGGAACTGGGGTGTACGAGCAGTACTTC.

The rearrangement joins TRBV6-5 to TRBJ1-3, with 8 nucleotides matching TRBD1. Germline V gene data show CDR1 as MNHEY and CDR2 as SVGAGI. This CDR3 comprises 15 residues. V gave up 0 bases and J gave up 2 bases; unmatched junction bases: 0. The DNA of the CDR3 is TGTGCCAGCAGTTACTCGGACAGGGCTGGAAACACCATATATTTT. This gives the protein CASSYSDRAGNTIYF.

The V and J genes are TRBV18 and TRBJ1-5; D might be TRBD1 (5 bases). CDR1 KGHSH and CDR2 LQKENI come from the germline V gene. The length of the CDR3 is 15 residues. Trimming pared 4 bases from V and 1 base from J, leaving 11 bases between. CDR3 amino acids: CASSLTGESNQPQHF. CDR3 nucleotides: TGTGCCAGCTCACTTACGGGGGAAAGCAATCAGCCCCAGCATTTT.

The V call is TRBV11-2, the J call TRBJ2-5, with 10 bases aligning to TRBD2. The CDR3 sequence is 15 residues long. CDR1 is SGHAT and CDR2 is FQNNGV in the germline V gene. J was trimmed by 5 bases and V by 1 base; bases with no gene match: 4. CDR3 DNA sequence: TGTGCCAGCAGCTTAGGTGGGACTAGCGCCGAGACCCAGTACTTC. Its translation: CASSLGGTSAETQYF.

This clone was observed once. CDR3 sequence (DNA): TGTGCCAGCAGCCCCCCCGGGACTATGAACAATGAGCAGTTCTTC. Amino acids: CASSPPGTMNNEQFF. J is TRBJ2-1 and V is TRBV3-1 (or the pseudogene TRBV3-2); 7 bases fit TRBD2. The germline V gene encodes CDR1 LGHDT and CDR2 YNNKEL (reference sequence). The CDR3 length is 15 residues. Trimming cost V 4 bases and J 5 bases; bases outside gene matches: 8.

This sequence joins TRBV29-1 and TRBJ1-2; no definite D call. Trimming removed 4 bases at V and 5 bases at J, with 17 bases between. This CDR3 spans 14 amino acids. Germline V gene sequence: CDR1 SQVTM, CDR2 ANQGSEA. The CDR3 loop is CSVVPGGLTYGYTF. In DNA, the CDR3 is TGCAGCGTTGTTCCGGGAGGCCTAACTTATGGCTACACCTTC.

The rearrangement links TRBV6-5 to TRBJ1-4; D is ambiguous. Germline V gene data show CDR1 as MNHEY and CDR2 as SVGAGI. The CDR3 runs 14 residues. The germline V and J ends were trimmed by 5 bases and 8 bases, with 15 bases remaining between them. The CDR3 DNA sequence: TGTGCCAGCAGTCCCCAGACCCGAGGGGAAAAACTGTTTTTT. The encoded protein is CASSPQTRGEKLFF.

The V call is TRBV27, the J call TRBJ1-2; D perhaps matches TRBD1 (6 bases). Per the germline V gene, CDR1 is MNHEY and CDR2 is SMNVEV (reference sequence). This CDR3 has 14 amino acids. V was cut by 3 bases and J by 6 bases, with 14 bases left in between. CDR3 sequence reads: CASSFRGSLNGYTF. CDR3 in DNA: TGTGCCAGCAGTTTCAGGGGTTCTCTTAATGGCTACACCTTC.

The V call is TRBV6-5, the J call TRBJ2-1; 9 bases line up with TRBD1. CDR3 length: 16 residues. Germline assignment: CDR1 MNHEY and CDR2 SVGAGI. After removal of 2 bases from V and 9 bases from J, the junction contained 11 bases not matched to a gene. The CDR3 nucleotides read TGTGCCAGCAGTTACACGCTACAGGGGGCGGAGAGTGAGCAGTTCTTC. This encodes CASSYTLQGAESEQFF.

This clone was found once. The chain couples TRBV6-1 to TRBJ2-5; a possible D gene is TRBD1 (5 bases). CDR1 is MNHNS, CDR2 SASEGT, per germline. Trimming stripped 2 bases from V and 1 base from J, with 8 bases between. The CDR3 has 14 residues. CDR3: CASSERGSQETQYF. The CDR3 bases are TGTGCCAGCAGTGAAAGGGGCAGCCAAGAGACCCAGTACTTC.